This T cell receptor beta chain was identified in a study of shared clonotypes between healthy human individuals. Study-level background: The cohort comprised a couple of women and a few men. Their ages spanned 18 to 49 years. Study-wide points: In several donors, around 5.5% of naive CD4 clonotypes appeared in common. Non-shared clonotypes were found to have lower generation probabilities than the clonotypes that were shared by all four of the sorted-subset donors.

The repertoire was sequenced with immunoSEQ multiplex PCR; TCRdb's copy has only in-frame clones and lacks some. The sample has 2 million to 3 million clones; 80% to 95% are singletons. Regarding this clone: Antigen unknown.

Per the germline V gene, CDR1 is SGHRS and CDR2 is YFSETQ. There are 14 residues in the CDR3. The ends were cut back, 2 bases at V and 6 bases at J, with 15 bases in the middle. The sequenced material came from naive CD4+ T cells from PBMCs. Subset denoted: CD45RA+ positively selected. This chain joins TRBV5-1 and TRBJ2-7; perhaps TRBD1 as D (6 bases). The TCR originated in a man aged 18 to 30 in good health. Some clones in this sample may be carry-over from other donors' samples. The CDR3 DNA reads TGCGCCAGCAGCTTATTCCACAGGGTGGGCGAGCAGTACTTC. As protein: CASSLFHRVGEQYF.